Given below is one T cell receptor (beta chain) in context. Antigen unknown. TCRdb reprocessed the 5' RACE reads with MiXCR, giving one entry per CDR3 protein. This table has 350,000 to 550,000 distinct CDR3 sequences, 25% to 30% appearing once. V lost 6 bases and J lost 5; bases outside the gene matches: 13. The CDR3 is 15 amino acids. Germline CDR1 DFQATT, CDR2 SNEGSKA (reference sequence). The sample originates from a study of CD8 T cells in ankylosing spondylitis. Broader study findings: In ankylosing spondylitis patients, matched synovial fluid reportedly showed significant enrichment of disease-linked clones. In reactive arthritis synovial fluid and blood, some motif variants had been reported before. Seemingly distinctive of ankylosing spondylitis blood was a TCR beta motif formed by eight highly homologous variants. Disease-associated clonotypes exhibited CD8+ identity and were relatively infrequent in peripheral blood.

This rearrangement joins TRBV20-1 to TRBJ2-3; 8 bases align to TRBD2. Material: blood, either unsorted or a sorted T cell fraction (not recorded which). The clonotype comes from a male donor with ankylosing spondylitis. Here the CDR3 reads CSAPRGGRDEDTQYF. The CDR3 coding sequence is TGCAGTGCCCCCCGCGGGGGGCGCGATGAAGATACGCAGTATTTT.